This T cell receptor (beta chain) was captured in a study of shared clonotypes between healthy human individuals. CDR1 is MDHEN, CDR2 SYDVKM, per germline. V was pared by 4 bases and J by 7 bases, with 13 bases between. This CDR3 contains 14 residues. Study-wide findings and caveats: Among donors, the sharing of clonotypes was expected to be influenced by sequencing depth.

Some clones are missing from TCRdb's copy, which holds only in-frame ones; the method was immunoSEQ multiplex PCR. The table has roughly 490,000 clones, about three quarters seen once; the top ten hold 10% to 15%. On this clone: The antigen remains unidentified.

This chain connects TRBV28 to TRBJ2-2, with D maybe TRBD2 (5 bases). The source of this sequence is a woman aged 40 to 50 in good health. Some clones in this sample may be carry-over from other donors' samples. The sequencing input was PBMCs. The CDR3 is CASSWTGLHGELFF. As DNA, the CDR3 is TGTGCCAGCAGTTGGACTGGCCTCCACGGGGAGCTGTTTTTT.